This T cell receptor (beta chain) was obtained from a study of PD-L1 blockade in urothelial cancer. Method: immunoSEQ multiplex PCR; TCRdb's copy keeps in-frame clones and lacks some. The data show 60,000 to 85,000 clones, with roughly 90% seen just once and around 5% held by the top ten. Study outcomes and limitations: Durable-benefit patients showed greater tumor-associated blood clone expansion at 3 weeks.

With respect to this clone: The antigen is undetermined.

The junction had 4 bases not matched to a gene; V was cut back by 4 bases and J by 3 bases. The V gene's germline CDR1 is GTSNPN and CDR2 SVGIG (reference sequence). The CDR3 length is 13 residues. This receptor was obtained from a woman aged 70-85 years with urothelial cancer. This rearrangement joins TRBV30 to TRBJ2-3; TRBD1 agrees at 7 bases. The starting material was PBMCs, obtained around atezolizumab (anti-PD-L1) treatment. The CDR3 coding sequence is TGTGCCTGGAACAGGGGTGGGACAGATACGCAGTATTTT. Amino acids: CAWNRGGTDTQYF.